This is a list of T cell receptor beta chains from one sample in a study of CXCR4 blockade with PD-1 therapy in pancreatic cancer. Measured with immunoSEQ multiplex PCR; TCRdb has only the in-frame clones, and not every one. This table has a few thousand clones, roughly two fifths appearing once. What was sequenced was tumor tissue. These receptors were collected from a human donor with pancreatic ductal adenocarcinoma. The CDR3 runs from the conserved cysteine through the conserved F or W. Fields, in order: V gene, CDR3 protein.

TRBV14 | CASSLPGTGLYEQYF
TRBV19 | CASTPGQSSNQPQHF
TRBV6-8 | CASSYSVQGNTEAFF
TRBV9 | CASSVGGTSVYEQYF
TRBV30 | CAWTPLLRSEQYF
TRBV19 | CASSFTGARGYTF
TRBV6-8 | CASSYSTYFYIGASHEQYF
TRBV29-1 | CSVGTGEGYEQYF
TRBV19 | CASSPGTAGELFF
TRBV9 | CASSPDSSGGRDEQFF
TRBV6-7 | CASSSRETQYF
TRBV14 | CASSTGTVNTEAFF
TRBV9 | CASKSRTSGGGNEQFF
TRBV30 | CAWSAGTINTGELFF
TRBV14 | CASSQDPADSYNEQFF
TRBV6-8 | CASSADRGSEAFF
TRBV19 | CASSIGQPGGADYGYTF
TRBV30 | CAWSSISGNTIYF
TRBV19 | CASSRLRTTGQGGGYTF
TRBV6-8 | CATTSGGLDTQYF
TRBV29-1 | CSGREQGSYGYTF
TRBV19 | CASSPYFSGVNTEAFF
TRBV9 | CASSVEGGLAGANEQFF
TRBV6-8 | CAISRGRDTEAFF
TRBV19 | CASRAQGLTQATGYTF
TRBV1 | CASSQDRTPSNTIYF
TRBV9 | CASSEAGDTEAFF
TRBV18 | CASSPGGAGNEQFF
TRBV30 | CAWSAMAEAFF
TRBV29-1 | CSVGRGGWETQYF
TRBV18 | CASSLGEGPLHF
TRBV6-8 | CASGLLAPGNTIYF
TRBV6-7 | CATHSTGGGTEAFF
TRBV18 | CASSPGKEETQYF
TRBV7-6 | CASSLRMRPGVDVEKLFF
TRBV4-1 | CASSPWGTNTEAFF
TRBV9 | CASGRLGAWEQYF
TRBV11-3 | CASSQGGGTHNEQFF
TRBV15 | CATSRGGQGHQPQHF
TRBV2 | CASSVVGWGNTIYF